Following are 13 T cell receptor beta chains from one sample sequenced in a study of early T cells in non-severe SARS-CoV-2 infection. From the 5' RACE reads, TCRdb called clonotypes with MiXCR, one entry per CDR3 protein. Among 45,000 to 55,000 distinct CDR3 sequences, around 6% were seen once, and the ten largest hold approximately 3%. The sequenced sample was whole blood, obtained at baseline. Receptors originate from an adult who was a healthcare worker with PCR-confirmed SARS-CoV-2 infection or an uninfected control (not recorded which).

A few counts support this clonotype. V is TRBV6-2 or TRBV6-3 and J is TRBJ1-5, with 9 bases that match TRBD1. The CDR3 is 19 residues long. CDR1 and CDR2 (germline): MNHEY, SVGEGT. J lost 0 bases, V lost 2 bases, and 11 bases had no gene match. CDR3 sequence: CASSYPAYRGRTSNQPQHF. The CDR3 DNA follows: TGTGCCAGCAGTTACCCGGCATACAGGGGGCGGACTAGCAATCAGCCCCAGCATTTT.

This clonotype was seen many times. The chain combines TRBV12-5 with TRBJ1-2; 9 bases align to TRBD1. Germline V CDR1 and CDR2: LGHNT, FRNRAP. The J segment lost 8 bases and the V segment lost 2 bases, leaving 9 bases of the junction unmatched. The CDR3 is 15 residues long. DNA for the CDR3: TGTGCTAGTGGTTTGATTCCCGGGACAGGGAAAGGCTACACCTTC. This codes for CASGLIPGTGKGYTF. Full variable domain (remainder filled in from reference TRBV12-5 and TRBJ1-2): DARVTQTPRHKVTEMGQEVTMRCQPILGHNTVFWYRQTMMQGLELLAYFRNRAPLDDSGMPKDRFSAEMPDATLATLKIQPSEPRDSAVYFCASGLIPGTGKGYTFGSGTRLTVV.

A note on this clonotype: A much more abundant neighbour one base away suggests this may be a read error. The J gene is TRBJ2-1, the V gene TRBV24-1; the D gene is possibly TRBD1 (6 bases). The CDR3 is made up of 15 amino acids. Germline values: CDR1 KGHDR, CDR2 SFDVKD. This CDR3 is CGTSETGIYEDEQFF. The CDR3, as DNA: TGTGGCACCAGTGAGACAGGAATCTATGAGGATGAGCAGTTCTTC.

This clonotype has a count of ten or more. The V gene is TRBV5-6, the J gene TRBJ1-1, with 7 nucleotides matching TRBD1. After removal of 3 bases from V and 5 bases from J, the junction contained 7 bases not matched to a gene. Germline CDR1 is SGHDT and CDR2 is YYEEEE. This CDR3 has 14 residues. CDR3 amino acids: CASSYMTGYTEAFF. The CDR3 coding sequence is TGTGCCAGCAGCTACATGACAGGGTATACTGAAGCTTTCTTT.

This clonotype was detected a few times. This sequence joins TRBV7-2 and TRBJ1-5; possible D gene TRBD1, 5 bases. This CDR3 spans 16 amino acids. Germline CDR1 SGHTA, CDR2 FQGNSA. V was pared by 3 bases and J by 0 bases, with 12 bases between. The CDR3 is CASSFQGRHSNQPQHF. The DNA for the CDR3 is TGTGCCAGCAGCTTTCAGGGTCGGCATAGCAATCAGCCCCAGCATTTT.

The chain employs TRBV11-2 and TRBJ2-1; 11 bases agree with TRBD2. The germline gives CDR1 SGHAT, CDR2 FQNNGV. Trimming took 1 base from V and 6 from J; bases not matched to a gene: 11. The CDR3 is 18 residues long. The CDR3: CASSLGSLAGGPGNEQFF. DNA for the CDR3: TGTGCCAGCAGCTTAGGTTCCTTAGCGGGGGGGCCCGGCAATGAGCAGTTCTTC.

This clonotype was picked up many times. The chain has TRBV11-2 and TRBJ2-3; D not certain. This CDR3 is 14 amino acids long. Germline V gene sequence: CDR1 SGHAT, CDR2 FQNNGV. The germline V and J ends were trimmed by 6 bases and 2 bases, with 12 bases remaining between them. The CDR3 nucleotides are TGTGCCAGCAGGAACGCCCTCCCCACAGATACGCAGTATTTT. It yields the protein CASRNALPTDTQYF. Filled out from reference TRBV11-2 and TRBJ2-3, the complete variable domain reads EAGVAQSPRYKIIEKRQSVAFWCNPISGHATLYWYQQILGQGPKLLIQFQNNGVVDDSQLPKDRFSAERLKGVDSTLKIQPAKLEDSAVYLCASRNALPTDTQYFGPGTRLTVL.

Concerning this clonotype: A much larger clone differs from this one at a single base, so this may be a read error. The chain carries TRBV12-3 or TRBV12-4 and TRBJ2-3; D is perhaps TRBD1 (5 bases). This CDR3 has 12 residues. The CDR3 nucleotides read TGTGCCAGCAGCCCGAACACAGGTACGCAGTATTTT. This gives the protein CASSPNTGTQYF.

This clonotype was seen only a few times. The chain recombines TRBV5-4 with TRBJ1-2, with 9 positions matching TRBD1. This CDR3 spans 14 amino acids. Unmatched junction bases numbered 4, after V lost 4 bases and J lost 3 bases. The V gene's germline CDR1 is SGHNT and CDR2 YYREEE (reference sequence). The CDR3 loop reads CASSGGQGYYGYTF. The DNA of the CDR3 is TGTGCCAGCAGCGGGGGACAGGGTTACTATGGCTACACCTTC.

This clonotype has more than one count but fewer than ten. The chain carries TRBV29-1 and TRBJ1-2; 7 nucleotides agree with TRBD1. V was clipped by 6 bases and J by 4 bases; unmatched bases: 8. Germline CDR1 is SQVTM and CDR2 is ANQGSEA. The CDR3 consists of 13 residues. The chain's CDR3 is CSVNQGEGYGYTF. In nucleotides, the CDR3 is TGCAGCGTGAATCAGGGGGAAGGCTATGGCTACACCTTC.

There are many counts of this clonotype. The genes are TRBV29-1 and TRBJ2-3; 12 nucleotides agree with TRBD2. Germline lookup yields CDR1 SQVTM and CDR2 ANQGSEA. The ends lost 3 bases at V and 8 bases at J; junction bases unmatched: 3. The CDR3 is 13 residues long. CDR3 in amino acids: CSVDLAGGPTQYF. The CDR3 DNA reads TGCAGCGTTGACCTAGCGGGGGGGCCTACGCAGTATTTT.

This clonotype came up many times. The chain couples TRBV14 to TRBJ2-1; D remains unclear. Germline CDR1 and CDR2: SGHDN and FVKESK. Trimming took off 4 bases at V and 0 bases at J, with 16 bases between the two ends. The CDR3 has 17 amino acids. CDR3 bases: TGTGCCAGCAGCCCCTATGGACGGGTAAGCTCCTACAATGAGCAGTTCTTC. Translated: CASSPYGRVSSYNEQFF.

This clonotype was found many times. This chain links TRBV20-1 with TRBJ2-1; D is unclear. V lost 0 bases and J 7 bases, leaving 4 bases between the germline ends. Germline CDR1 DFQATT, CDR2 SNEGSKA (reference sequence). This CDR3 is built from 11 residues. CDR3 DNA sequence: TGCAGTGCTAGAGACGTAAATGAGCAGTTCTTC. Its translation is CSARDVNEQFF.